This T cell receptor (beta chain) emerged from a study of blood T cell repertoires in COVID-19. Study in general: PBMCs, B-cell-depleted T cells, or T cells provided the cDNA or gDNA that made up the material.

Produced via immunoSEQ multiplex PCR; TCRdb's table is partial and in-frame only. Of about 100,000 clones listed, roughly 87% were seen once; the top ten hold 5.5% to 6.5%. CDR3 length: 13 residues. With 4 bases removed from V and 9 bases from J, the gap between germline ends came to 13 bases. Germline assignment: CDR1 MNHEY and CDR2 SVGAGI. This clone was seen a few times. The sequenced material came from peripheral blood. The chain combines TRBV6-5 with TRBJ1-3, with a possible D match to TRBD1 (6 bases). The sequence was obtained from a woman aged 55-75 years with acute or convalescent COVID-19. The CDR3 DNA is TGTGCCAGCAGTTCACCAGGGGTGGGCACCATATATTTT. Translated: CASSSPGVGTIYF.